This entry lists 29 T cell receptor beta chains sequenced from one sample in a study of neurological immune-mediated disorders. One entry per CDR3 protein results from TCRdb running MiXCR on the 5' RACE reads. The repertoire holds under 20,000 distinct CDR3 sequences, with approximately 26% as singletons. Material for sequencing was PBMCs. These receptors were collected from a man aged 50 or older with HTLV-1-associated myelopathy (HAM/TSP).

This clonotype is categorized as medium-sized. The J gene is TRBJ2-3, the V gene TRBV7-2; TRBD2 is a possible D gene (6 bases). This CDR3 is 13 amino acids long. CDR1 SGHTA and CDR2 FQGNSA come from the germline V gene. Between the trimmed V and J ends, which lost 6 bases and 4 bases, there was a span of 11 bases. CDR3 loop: CASSRLVADTQYF. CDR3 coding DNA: TGTGCCAGCAGTCGACTAGTGGCAGATACGCAGTATTTT.

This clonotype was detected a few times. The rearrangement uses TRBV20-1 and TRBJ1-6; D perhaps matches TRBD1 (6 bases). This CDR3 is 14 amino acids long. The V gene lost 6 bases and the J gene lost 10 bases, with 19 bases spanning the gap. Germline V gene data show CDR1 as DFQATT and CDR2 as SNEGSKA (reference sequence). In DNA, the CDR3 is TGCAGTGCAGCGGCCAGGGGACTAGGGTCACCCCTCCACTTT. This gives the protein CSAAARGLGSPLHF.

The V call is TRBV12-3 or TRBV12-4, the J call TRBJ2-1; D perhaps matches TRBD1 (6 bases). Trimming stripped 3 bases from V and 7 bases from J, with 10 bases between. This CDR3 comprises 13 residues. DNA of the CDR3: TGTGCCAGCAGTTTCAATAGGGGGAATGAGCAGTTCTTC. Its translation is CASSFNRGNEQFF.

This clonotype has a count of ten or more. CDR3 amino acids: CASRGARHRSSNSPLHF. As DNA, the CDR3 is TGCGCCAGCAGAGGAGCGAGACACAGGAGTAGTAATTCACCCCTCCACTTT. The chain carries TRBV5-1 and TRBJ1-6, with D possibly being TRBD1 (5 bases). The CDR3 is 17 residues long. Trimming stripped 5 bases from V and 6 bases from J, with 21 bases between. Germline V gives CDR1 SGHRS, CDR2 YFSETQ.

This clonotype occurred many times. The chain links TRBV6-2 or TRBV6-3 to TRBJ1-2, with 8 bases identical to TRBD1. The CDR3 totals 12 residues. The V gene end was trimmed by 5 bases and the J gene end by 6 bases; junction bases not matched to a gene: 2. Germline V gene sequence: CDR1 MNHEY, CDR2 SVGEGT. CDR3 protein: CASSEQGDGYTF. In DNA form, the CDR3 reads TGTGCCAGCAGTGAACAGGGGGATGGCTACACCTTC.

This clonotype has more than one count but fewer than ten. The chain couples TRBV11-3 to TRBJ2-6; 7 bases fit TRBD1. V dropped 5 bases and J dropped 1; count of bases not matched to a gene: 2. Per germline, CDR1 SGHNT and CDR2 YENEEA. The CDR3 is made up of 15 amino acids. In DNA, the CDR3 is TGTGCCAGCAGCCTCAGGGGGTCTGGGGCCAACGTCCTGACTTTC. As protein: CASSLRGSGANVLTF.

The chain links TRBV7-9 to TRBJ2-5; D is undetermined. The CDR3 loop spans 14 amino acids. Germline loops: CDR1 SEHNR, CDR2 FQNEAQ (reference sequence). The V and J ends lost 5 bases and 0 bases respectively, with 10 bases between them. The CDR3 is CASSQYGHQETQYF. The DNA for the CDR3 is TGTGCCAGCAGCCAATACGGCCACCAAGAGACCCAGTACTTC. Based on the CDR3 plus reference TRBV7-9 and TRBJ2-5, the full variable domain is DTGVSQNPRHKITKRGQNVTFRCDPISEHNRLYWYRQTLGQGPEFLTYFQNEAQLEKSRLLSDRFSAERPKGSFSTLEIQRTEQGDSAMYLCASSQYGHQETQYFGPGTRLLVL.

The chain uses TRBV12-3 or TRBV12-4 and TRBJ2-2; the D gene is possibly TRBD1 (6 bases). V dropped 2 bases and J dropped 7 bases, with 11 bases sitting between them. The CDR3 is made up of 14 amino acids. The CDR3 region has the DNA TGTGCCAGCAGTTTACAGGGGAAGGGCGGGGAGCTGTTTTTT. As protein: CASSLQGKGGELFF.

DNA for the CDR3: TGCAGTGCTAGGGGACAGTTCTACGAGCAGTACTTC. Protein: CSARGQFYEQYF. The chain couples TRBV20-1 to TRBJ2-1, with TRBD1 matching over 7 bases. The J call could be wrong; TRBJ2-7 is a better fit for the DNA end. This CDR3 has 12 amino acids. Germline lookup yields CDR1 DFQATT and CDR2 SNEGSKA (reference sequence).

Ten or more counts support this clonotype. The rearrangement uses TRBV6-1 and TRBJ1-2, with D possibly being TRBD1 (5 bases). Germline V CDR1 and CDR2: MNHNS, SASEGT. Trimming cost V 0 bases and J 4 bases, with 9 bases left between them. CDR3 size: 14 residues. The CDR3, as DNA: TGTGCCAGCAGTGAAGCCGGGGCACGCTATGGCTACACCTTC. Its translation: CASSEAGARYGYTF.

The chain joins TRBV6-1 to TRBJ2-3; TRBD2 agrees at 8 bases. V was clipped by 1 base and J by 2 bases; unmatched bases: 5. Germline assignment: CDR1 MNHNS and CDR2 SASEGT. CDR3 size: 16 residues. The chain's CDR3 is CASSEGRAGDTDTQYF. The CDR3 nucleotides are TGTGCCAGCAGTGAAGGTCGAGCGGGGGACACAGATACGCAGTATTTT.

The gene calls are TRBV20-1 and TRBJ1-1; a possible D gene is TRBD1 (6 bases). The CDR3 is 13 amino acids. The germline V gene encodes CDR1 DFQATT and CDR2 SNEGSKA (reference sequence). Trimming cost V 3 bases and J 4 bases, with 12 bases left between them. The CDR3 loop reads CSASGGAVTEAFF. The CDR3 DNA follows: TGCAGTGCTAGTGGGGGGGCGGTCACTGAAGCTTTCTTT.

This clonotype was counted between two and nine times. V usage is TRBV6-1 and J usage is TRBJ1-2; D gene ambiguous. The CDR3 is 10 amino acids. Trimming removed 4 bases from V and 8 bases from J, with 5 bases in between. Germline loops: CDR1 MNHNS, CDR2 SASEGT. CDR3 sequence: CASSAVGYTF. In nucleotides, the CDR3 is TGTGCCAGCAGTGCGGTGGGCTACACCTTC.

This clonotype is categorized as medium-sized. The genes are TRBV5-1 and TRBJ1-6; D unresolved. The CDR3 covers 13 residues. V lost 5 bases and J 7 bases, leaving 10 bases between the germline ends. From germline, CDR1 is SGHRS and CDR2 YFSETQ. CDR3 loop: CASSNSGNSPLHF. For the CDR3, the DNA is TGCGCCAGCAGTAACAGCGGCAATTCACCCCTCCACTTT.

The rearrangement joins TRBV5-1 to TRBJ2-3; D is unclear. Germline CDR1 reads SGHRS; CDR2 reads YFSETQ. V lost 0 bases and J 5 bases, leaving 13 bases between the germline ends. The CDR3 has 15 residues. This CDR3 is CASSLGSIEGDTQYF. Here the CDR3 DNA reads TGCGCCAGCAGCTTGGGATCTATCGAAGGAGATACGCAGTATTTT.

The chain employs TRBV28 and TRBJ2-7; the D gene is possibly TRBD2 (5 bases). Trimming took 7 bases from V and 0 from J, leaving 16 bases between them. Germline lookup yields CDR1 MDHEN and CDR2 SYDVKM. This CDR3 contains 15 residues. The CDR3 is CASTPPGMSSYEQYF. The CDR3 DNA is TGTGCCAGCACCCCCCCGGGGATGAGCTCCTACGAGCAGTACTTC.

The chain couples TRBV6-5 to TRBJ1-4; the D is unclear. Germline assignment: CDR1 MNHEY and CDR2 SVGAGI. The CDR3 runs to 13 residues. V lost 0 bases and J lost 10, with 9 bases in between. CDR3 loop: CASSYSSGGKLFF. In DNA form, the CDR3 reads TGTGCCAGCAGTTACTCGTCGGGAGGAAAACTGTTTTTT.

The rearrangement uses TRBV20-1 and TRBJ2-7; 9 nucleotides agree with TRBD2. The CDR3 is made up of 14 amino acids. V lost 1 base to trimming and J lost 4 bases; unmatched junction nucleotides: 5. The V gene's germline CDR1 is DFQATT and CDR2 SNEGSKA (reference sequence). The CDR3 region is CSARGLAEEYEQYF. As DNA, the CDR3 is TGCAGTGCTAGAGGACTAGCGGAAGAGTACGAGCAGTACTTC.

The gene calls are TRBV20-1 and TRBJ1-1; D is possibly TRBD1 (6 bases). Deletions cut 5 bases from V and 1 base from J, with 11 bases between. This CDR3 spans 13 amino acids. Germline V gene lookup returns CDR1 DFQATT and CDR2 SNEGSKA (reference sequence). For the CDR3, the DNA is TGCAGTGCTCAAATCAGGGGGAACACTGAAGCTTTCTTT. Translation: CSAQIRGNTEAFF.

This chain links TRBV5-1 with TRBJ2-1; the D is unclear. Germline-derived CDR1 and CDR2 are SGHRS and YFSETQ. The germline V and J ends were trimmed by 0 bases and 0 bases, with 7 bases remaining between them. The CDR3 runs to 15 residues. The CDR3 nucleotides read TGCGCCAGCAGCTTGGTCCCCGGCTCCTACAATGAGCAGTTCTTC. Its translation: CASSLVPGSYNEQFF.

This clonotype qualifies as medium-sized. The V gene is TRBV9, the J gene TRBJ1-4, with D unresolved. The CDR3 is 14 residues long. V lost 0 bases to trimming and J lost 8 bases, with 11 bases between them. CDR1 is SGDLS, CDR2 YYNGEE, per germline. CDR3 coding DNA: TGTGCCAGCAGCGTAGCTCCTCAACACGAAAAACTGTTTTTT. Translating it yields CASSVAPQHEKLFF.

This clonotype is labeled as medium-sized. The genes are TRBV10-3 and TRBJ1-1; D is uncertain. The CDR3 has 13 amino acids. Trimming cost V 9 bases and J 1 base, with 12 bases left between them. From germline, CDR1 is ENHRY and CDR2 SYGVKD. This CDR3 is CAMKQGENTEAFF. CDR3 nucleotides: TGTGCCATGAAACAAGGAGAGAACACTGAAGCTTTCTTT.

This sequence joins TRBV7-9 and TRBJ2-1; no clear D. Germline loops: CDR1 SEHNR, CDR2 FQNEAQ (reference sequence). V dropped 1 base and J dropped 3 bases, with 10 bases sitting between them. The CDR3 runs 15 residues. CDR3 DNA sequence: TGTGCCAGCAGCTTAGTGGGCAGGATCTACAATGAGCAGTTCTTC. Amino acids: CASSLVGRIYNEQFF.

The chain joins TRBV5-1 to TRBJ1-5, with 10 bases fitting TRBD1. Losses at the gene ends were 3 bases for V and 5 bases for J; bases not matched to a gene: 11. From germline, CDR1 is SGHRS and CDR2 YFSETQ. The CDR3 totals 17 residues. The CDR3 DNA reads TGCGCCAGCAGCTCCCATCCGGGACAGGGGCTGGATCAGCCCCAGCATTTT. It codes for CASSSHPGQGLDQPQHF. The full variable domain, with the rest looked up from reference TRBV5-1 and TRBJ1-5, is KAGVTQTPRYLIKTRGQQVTLSCSPISGHRSVSWYQQTPGQGLQFLFEYFSETQRNKGNFPGRFSGRQFSNSRSEMNVSTLELGDSALYLCASSSHPGQGLDQPQHFGDGTRLSIL.

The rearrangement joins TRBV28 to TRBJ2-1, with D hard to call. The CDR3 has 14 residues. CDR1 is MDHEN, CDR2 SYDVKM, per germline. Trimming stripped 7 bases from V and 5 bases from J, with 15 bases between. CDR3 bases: TGTGCCAGCATCTCCGGGCAGTCGAACAATGAGCAGTTCTTC. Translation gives CASISGQSNNEQFF.

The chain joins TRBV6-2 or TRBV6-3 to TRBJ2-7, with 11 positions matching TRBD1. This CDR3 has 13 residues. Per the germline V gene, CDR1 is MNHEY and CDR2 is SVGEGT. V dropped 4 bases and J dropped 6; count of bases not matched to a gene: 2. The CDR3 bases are TGTGCCAGCAGTTCCGGGACAGGGGGCGAGCAGTACTTC. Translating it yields CASSSGTGGEQYF.

The CDR3 DNA is TGCAGTGCGTCTCTAGCACATGAGCAGTTCTTC. This sequence encodes CSASLAHEQFF. The V and J genes are TRBV20-1 and TRBJ2-1; D is possibly TRBD2 (5 bases). The CDR3 contains 11 residues. The ends were cut back, 6 bases at V and 8 bases at J, with 11 bases in the middle. The germline V gene has CDR1 DFQATT and CDR2 SNEGSKA (reference sequence).

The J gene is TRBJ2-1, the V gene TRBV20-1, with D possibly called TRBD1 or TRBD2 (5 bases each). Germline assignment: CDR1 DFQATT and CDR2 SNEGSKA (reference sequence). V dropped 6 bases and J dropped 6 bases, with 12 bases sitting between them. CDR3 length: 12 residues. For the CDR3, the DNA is TGCAGTGCGGCGACTACAGGCAATGAGCAGTTCTTC. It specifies CSAATTGNEQFF.

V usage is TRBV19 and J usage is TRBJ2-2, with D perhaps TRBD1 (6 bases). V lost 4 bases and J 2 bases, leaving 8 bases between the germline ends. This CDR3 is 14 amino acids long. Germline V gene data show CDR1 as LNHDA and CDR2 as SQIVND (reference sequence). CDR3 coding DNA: TGTGCCAGTAGTACCGGGACAAACACCGGGGAGCTGTTTTTT. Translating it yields CASSTGTNTGELFF.